Sequencing of this T cell receptor beta chain was carried out in a study of T-cell memory formation after mild COVID-19. In the study overall: Largely donor-specific TCR clusters were found. Study observations and caveats: The authors did not confirm SARS-CoV-2 specificity of second-wave clones peaking day 37. Mainly in CM and EM were contracting CD4+ clones; CD8+ were in EMRA. A balance of CD4 and CD8 characterized clones contracting day 15 to 85, whereas later expanders leaned CD4+.

With regard to this clonotype: Its specificity is not known.

The CDR3 has 12 amino acids. Germline CDR1 reads DFQATT; CDR2 reads SNEGSKA (reference sequence). The V end lost 3 bases, the J end lost 6 bases, and 11 bases lay between the germline ends. MiXCR was run by TCRdb on the 5' RACE reads, yielding one entry per CDR3 protein. Of 450,000 or so distinct CDR3 sequences in the sample, approximately 20% were seen once. The TCR comes from an adult woman who had mild COVID-19 (a few samples of this study predate the infection). Cell type and time point are not known. Sequencing was carried out using PBMCs or a T cell subset sorted from them (not recorded which). The rearrangement uses TRBV20-1 and TRBJ1-1; D is perhaps TRBD1 (6 bases). DNA of the CDR3: TGCAGTGCTAGGCCCACAGGGTCTGAAGCTTTCTTT. Translating it yields CSARPTGSEAFF.